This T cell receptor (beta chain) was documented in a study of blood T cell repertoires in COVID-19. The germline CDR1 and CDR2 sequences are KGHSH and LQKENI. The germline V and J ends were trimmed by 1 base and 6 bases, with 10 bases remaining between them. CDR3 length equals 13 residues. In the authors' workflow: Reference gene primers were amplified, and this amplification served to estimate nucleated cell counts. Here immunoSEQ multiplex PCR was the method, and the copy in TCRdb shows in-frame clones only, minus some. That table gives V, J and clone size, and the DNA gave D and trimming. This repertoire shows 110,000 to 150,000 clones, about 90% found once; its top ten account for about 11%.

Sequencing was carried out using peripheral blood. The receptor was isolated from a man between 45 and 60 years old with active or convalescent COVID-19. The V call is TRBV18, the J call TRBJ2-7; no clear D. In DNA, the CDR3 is TGTGCCAGCTCACCACTAGCCCTTGTCGAGCAGTACTTC. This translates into CASSPLALVEQYF.